The entry below gives a single TCR beta chain sequence along with its context. Its antigen remains unidentified. This sample stems from a study of cytomegalovirus exposure and HLA in healthy donors. Overall study: T cells numbering about 200 million yielded 117 million unique TCR beta sequences in an earlier analysis. Study findings and constraints: A link between a missense DCLRE1C variant and TCR beta V- and J-gene trimming emerged from a later analysis. Listed as cytomegalovirus-associated were approximately 160 TCR beta chains.

The PCR ran on 60 Vbeta and 13 Jbeta primers. Clones were read by immunoSEQ multiplex PCR, and TCRdb kept only the in-frame ones, dropping some. The sample has about 140,000 clones; more than 75% are singletons. Though nominally healthy at sampling, donors likely had unrecorded immune exposures. The CDR3 spans 14 residues. Trimming removed 0 bases from V and 6 bases from J, with 11 bases in between. Germline values: CDR1 MNHEY, CDR2 SVGAGI. Sequenced sample: PBMCs. The chain is built from TRBV6-5 and TRBJ1-2; D may be TRBD1 (5 bases). The TCR originated in a man aged 25 to 40 in good health and CMV-seronegative. The CDR3 here is CASSYSTRQHGYTF. The CDR3 DNA reads TGTGCCAGCAGTTACTCGACGCGACAGCATGGCTACACCTTC.